This TCR beta chain was profiled in a study of blood T cell repertoires in COVID-19. Whole-study context: Whether acute or convalescent, the COVID-19 samples came from the United States, Italy and Spain. In each case, the material was cDNA or gDNA derived from T cells, B-cell-depleted T cells, or PBMCs.

All enrollees were about 18 to 89 years old and from approximately 24 US areas. Recovered status applied to Cohort 3 donors who had two consecutive negative PCRs. It also applied to those with clearance or with symptom resolution. J gave up 2 bases and V 0 bases, and 4 bases lay outside the gene matches. The CDR3 length is 17 residues. Looked up from germline, CDR1 is SGHAT and CDR2 is FQNNGV. Sequencing used immunoSEQ multiplex PCR; TCRdb keeps in-frame clones, though not all of them. The sample records around 360,000 clones, roughly 87% being singletons. The receptor was isolated from a woman aged 25-40 years who had recovered from COVID-19. Sequencing was done on a sample of PBMCs or T cells enriched from blood (not recorded which). The V and J genes are TRBV11-2 and TRBJ2-3, with 11 bases lining up with TRBD2. The CDR3 bases are TGTGCCAGCAGCTTAGAGGCTAGCGGGGGGTTCACAGATACGCAGTATTTT. It codes for CASSLEASGGFTDTQYF.